Following are 8 T cell receptor beta chains from one sample sequenced in a study of PD-1 blockade in classical Hodgkin lymphoma. Profiling relied on immunoSEQ multiplex PCR, and the TCRdb table lists in-frame clones only, not all of them. The sample holds 100,000 or so clones, more than 85% seen once. Following autologous stem cell transplantation, relapse occurred in every patient, and exposure to brentuximab vedotin varied. The sequenced sample was peripheral blood mononuclear cells (PBMCs), obtained before the second cycle of nivolumab. The receptors were gathered from a human donor with classical Hodgkin lymphoma.

V is TRBV7-2 and J is TRBJ2-1; D is unclear. Germline CDR1 and CDR2: SGHTA and FQGNSA. With 1 base removed from V and 4 bases from J, the gap between germline ends came to 11 bases. This CDR3 is built from 15 residues. Written as DNA, the CDR3 is TGTGCCAGCAGCTTAGGGCAGCTGGGTTACAATGAGCAGTTCTTC. Translation: CASSLGQLGYNEQFF. The whole variable domain, remainder taken from reference TRBV7-2 and TRBJ2-1, is GAGVSQSPSNKVTEKGKDVELRCDPISGHTALYWYRQSLGQGLEFLIYFQGNSAPDKSGLPSDRFSAERTGGSVSTLTIQRTQQEDSAVYLCASSLGQLGYNEQFFGPGTRLTVL.

Written as DNA, the CDR3 is TGTGCCAGCAGCTCATTAATCCCTCGAAATGAGCAGTTCTTC. This translates into CASSSLIPRNEQFF. This rearrangement joins TRBV13 to TRBJ2-1, with D uncertain. The CDR3 is 14 residues long. In germline, CDR1 is PRHDT, CDR2 FYEKMQ (reference sequence). The V end was cut by 4 bases, the J end by 7 bases, with 14 bases between.

The chain recombines TRBV25-1 with TRBJ1-2; D might be TRBD1 (5 bases). The CDR3 totals 15 residues. Germline lookup yields CDR1 MGHDK and CDR2 SYGVNS. V lost 5 bases, J lost 4 bases, and 17 bases lay in between. CDR3 coding DNA: TGTGCCAGCAGTACTCCAGGGTACGACGGCTATGGCTACACCTTC. Amino acids: CASSTPGYDGYGYTF.

The chain carries TRBV7-7 and TRBJ2-1, with D unresolved. From germline, CDR1 is SSHAT and CDR2 FNYEAQ (reference sequence). V dropped 5 bases and J dropped 7 bases, with 9 bases sitting between them. This CDR3 has 12 residues. The CDR3 protein is CASSPPDNEQFF. The DNA of the CDR3 is TGTGCCAGCAGCCCACCGGATAATGAGCAGTTCTTC.

The chain uses TRBV7-9 and TRBJ1-6; 9 bases map to TRBD1. The V gene's germline CDR1 is SEHNR and CDR2 FQNEAQ (reference sequence). The J segment lost 9 bases and the V segment lost 5 bases, leaving 5 bases of the junction unmatched. CDR3 size: 14 residues. This CDR3 is CASSVGQGSSPLHF. CDR3 nucleotides: TGTGCCAGCAGCGTGGGACAGGGCAGTTCACCCCTCCACTTT.

The V and J genes are TRBV30 and TRBJ1-4; TRBD1 is a possible D gene (5 bases). The ends were cut back, 0 bases at V and 5 bases at J, with 10 bases in the middle. This CDR3 comprises 14 residues. The germline V gene encodes CDR1 GTSNPN and CDR2 SVGIG (reference sequence). The chain's CDR3 is CAWSVGRENEKLFF. As DNA, the CDR3 is TGTGCCTGGAGTGTAGGCAGGGAAAATGAAAAACTGTTTTTT.

This clone was counted a single time. The J gene is TRBJ2-1, the V gene TRBV29-1; 8 bases match TRBD1. CDR1 and CDR2 from the germline V gene are SQVTM and ANQGSEA. CDR3 length: 14 residues. V dropped 1 base and J dropped 8; count of bases not matched to a gene: 7. The CDR3 protein is CSVEADRDVHEQFF. Written as DNA, the CDR3 is TGCAGCGTTGAAGCGGACAGGGACGTACATGAGCAGTTCTTC.

The chain combines TRBV5-8 with TRBJ1-2; D uncertain. CDR3 length: 13 amino acids. The ends were cut back, 1 base at V and 4 bases at J, with 8 bases in the middle. CDR1 and CDR2 (germline): SGHTS, YDEGEE. The CDR3 DNA reads as TGTGCCAGCAGCTTGTTCGGGGTCTATGGCTACACCTTC. Translation gives CASSLFGVYGYTF.